This paragraph covers one TCR beta chain sequence. Its recognized antigen is unknown. No base quality information exists; no much larger clone differs at one position. The data were obtained in a study of metastatic and nonmetastatic thyroid tumors (dated by TCRdb to about 2020). As for the study more broadly: Repertoires were compared across peripheral blood and tumor or nodule tissue samples from malignant and benign thyroid patients. Overall results and qualifications from the work: In both blood and tumor samples, malignant tumors were reported to have significantly higher TCR beta diversity than benign nodules.

V and J are trimmed by 2 bases and 2 bases, and the gene matches miss 7 bases of the junction. The CDR3 has 17 amino acids, counting the end cysteine and phenylalanine. Only the CDR3 portion is preserved as DNA: 51 bases, with reading frame beginning at the first base. The CDR1 and CDR2 encoded by the germline V gene are SGHTA and FQGNSA. No treatment had been received by any patient before thyroid surgery. The study retrospectively analysed patient clinical samples collected from about 2012 to 2019 using T-cell receptor beta sequencing. Library preparation used PCR. These reads were obtained on an Illumina HiSeq 4000. High-throughput sequencing was used to profile the TCR beta-chain CDR3 region of every patient. In the authors' own workflow: CDR3 differences across clinicopathological groups were used to build a classifier for discriminating distant-metastatic papillary thyroid cancer patients. The Shannon index was used to assess repertoire diversity, and the Morisita-Horn index was used to assess tumor-blood repertoire similarity. TCRdb cleaned the public reads at Q25 with fastp, built clones with MiXCR and kept in-frame beta chains. The V and J calls come from TCRdb's annotation, not from the publication. The sample table records some 17,000 clones; about 27% of these occur just once. Roughly a sixth of the sample rests with the top ten.

The receptor chain draws on TRBV7-2 and TRBJ2-5; a stretch of 11 junction bases matches TRBD2. Sequencing used tumor tissue. This TCR came from a female donor with papillary thyroid cancer or a benign thyroid nodule (not recorded which). Some clones in this sample may be carry-over from other donors' samples. The nucleotide sequence reads TGTGCCAGCAGCTTAATGCTAGCGGGGGGTTTGCAAGAGACCCAGTACTTC. This codes for CASSLMLAGGLQETQYF.